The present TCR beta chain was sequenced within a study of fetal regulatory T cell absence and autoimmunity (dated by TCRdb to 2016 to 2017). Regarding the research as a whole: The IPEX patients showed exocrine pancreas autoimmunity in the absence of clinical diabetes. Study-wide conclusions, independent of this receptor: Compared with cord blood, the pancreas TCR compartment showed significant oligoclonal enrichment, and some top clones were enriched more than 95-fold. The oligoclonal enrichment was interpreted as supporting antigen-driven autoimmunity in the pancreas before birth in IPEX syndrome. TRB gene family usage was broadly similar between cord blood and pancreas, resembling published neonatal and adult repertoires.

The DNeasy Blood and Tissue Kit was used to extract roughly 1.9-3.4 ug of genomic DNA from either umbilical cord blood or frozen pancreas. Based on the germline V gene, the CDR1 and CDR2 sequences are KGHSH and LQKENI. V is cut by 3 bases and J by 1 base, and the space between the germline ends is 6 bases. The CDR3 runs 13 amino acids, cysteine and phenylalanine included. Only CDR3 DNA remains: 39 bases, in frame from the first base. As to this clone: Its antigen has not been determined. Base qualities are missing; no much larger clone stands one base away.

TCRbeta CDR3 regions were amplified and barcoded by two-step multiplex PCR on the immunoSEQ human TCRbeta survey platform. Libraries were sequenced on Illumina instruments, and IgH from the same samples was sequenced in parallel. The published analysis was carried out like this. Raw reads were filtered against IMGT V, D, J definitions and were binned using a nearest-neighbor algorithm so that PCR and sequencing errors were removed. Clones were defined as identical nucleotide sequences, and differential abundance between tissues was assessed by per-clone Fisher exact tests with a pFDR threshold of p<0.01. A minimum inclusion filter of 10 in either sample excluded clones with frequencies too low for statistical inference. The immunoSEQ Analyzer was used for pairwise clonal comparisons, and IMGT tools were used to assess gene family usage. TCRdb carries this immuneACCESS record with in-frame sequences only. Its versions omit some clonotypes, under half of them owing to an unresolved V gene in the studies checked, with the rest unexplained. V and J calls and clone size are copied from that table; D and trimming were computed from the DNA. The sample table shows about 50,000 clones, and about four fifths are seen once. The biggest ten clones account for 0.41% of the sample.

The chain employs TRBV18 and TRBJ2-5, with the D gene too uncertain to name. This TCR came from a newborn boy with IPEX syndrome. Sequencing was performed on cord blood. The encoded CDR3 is CASSPVAQETQYF. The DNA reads TGTGCCAGCTCACCGGTGGCCCAAGAGACCCAGTACTTC. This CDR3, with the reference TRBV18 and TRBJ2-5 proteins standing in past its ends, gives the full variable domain NAGVMQNPRHLVRRRGQEARLRCSPMKGHSHVYWYRQLPEEGLKFMVYLQKENIIDESGMPKERFSAEFPKEGPSILRIQQVVRGDSAAYFCASSPVAQETQYFGPGTRLLVL.